A single sample gave rise to the 24 T cell receptor beta chains below, sequenced in a study of resident and recirculating memory T cells in vitiligo (dated by TCRdb to 2016 to 2019). The library was made by the immunoSEQ multiplex PCR assay. Sourced from immuneACCESS, this table was stored by TCRdb with only in-frame sequences that have V and J called. A share of the clones is absent; for the studies checked, an unresolved V gene accounts for under half, and the remainder has no known explanation. This sample comprises around 78,000 clones, approximately 90% of them detected only once. Approximately 5.4% of the sample comes from the top ten. Sequenced sample: blood. These receptors were collected from a male donor with vitiligo.

The J gene is TRBJ1-2, the V gene TRBV10-3; 7 positions match TRBD1. V was pared by 0 bases and J by 4 bases, with 2 bases of the junction left unmatched. The germline V gene has CDR1 ENHRY and CDR2 SYGVKD. CDR3 size: 14 residues. The CDR3 bases are TGTGCCATCAGTGAGTCGACAGGGAGCTATGGCTACACCTTC. Protein: CAISESTGSYGYTF.

J is TRBJ1-2 and V is TRBV5-1; D unresolved. The V end was cut by 0 bases, the J end by 0 bases, with 21 bases between. CDR3 length equals 19 residues. Germline V gene data show CDR1 as SGHRS and CDR2 as YFSETQ. CDR3 region: CASSLVGSGGLLANYGYTF. The CDR3 bases are TGCGCCAGCAGCTTGGTGGGCAGCGGCGGGTTACTAGCTAACTATGGCTACACCTTC.

The chain joins TRBV6-1 to TRBJ2-7, with 7 bases fitting TRBD2. CDR3 size: 12 residues. V lost 6 bases, J lost 4 bases, and 3 bases stayed unmatched. The germline V gene encodes CDR1 MNHNS and CDR2 SASEGT. CDR3 sequence reads: CASSKGLYEQYF. For the CDR3, the DNA is TGTGCCAGCAGCAAGGGACTATACGAGCAGTACTTC.

This clone was recorded once. V and J are TRBV7-2 and TRBJ2-2; D is uncertain. The germline CDR1 and CDR2 sequences are SGHTA and FQGNSA. V shed 0 bases and J shed 7 bases, with 12 bases lying between them. The CDR3 consists of 15 residues. DNA of the CDR3: TGTGCCAGCAGCTTAGCGCCGGTACCCGACGGGGAGCTGTTTTTT. Protein sequence: CASSLAPVPDGELFF.

The rearrangement joins TRBV18 to TRBJ2-3; no definite D call. Germline values: CDR1 KGHSH, CDR2 LQKENI. There are 15 residues in the CDR3. V was shortened by 0 bases and J by 0 bases, with 7 bases between the two germline ends. Here the CDR3 reads CASSPPGLSTDTQYF. Here the CDR3 DNA reads TGTGCCAGCTCACCACCGGGCCTAAGCACAGATACGCAGTATTTT.

The chain uses TRBV11-2 and TRBJ2-5, with 8 bases lining up with TRBD2. Trimming removed 1 base from V and 1 base from J; junction bases left unmatched: 2. The CDR3 contains 15 residues. Germline V gene sequence: CDR1 SGHAT, CDR2 FQNNGV. In DNA form, the CDR3 reads TGTGCCAGCAGCTTAGTCGGGGGGGTCCAAGAGACCCAGTACTTC. Protein sequence: CASSLVGGVQETQYF.

The rearrangement links TRBV6-5 to TRBJ1-3; a possible D gene is TRBD1 (6 bases). This CDR3 has 14 amino acids. V lost 5 bases to trimming and J lost 4 bases, with 12 bases between them. CDR1 is MNHEY, CDR2 SVGAGI, per germline. CDR3 in amino acids: CASSARDKGNTIYF. The CDR3 DNA follows: TGTGCCAGCAGTGCCCGGGACAAAGGAAACACCATATATTTT.

The chain combines TRBV5-1 with TRBJ2-7, with TRBD2 matching over 10 bases. Germline assignment: CDR1 SGHRS and CDR2 YFSETQ. This CDR3 spans 13 amino acids. V lost 5 bases to trimming and J lost 3 bases; unmatched junction nucleotides: 2. CDR3 loop: CASSASGSYEQYF. The CDR3, as DNA: TGCGCCAGCAGTGCTAGCGGGAGCTACGAGCAGTACTTC.

DNA of the CDR3: TGCGCCAGCAGAGACTTAGCGGGGGGGAACACAGATACGCAGTATTTT. Translating it yields CASRDLAGGNTDTQYF. The chain carries TRBV10-2 and TRBJ2-3; 11 bases align to TRBD2. Germline lookup yields CDR1 WSHSY and CDR2 SAAADI. The trim removed 6 bases at V and 2 bases at J, leaving 7 bases unmatched. The CDR3 extends over 16 amino acids.

The rearrangement uses TRBV28 and TRBJ2-3; D remains unclear. Trimming cost V 5 bases and J 14 bases, with 14 bases left between them. Per the germline V gene, CDR1 is MDHEN and CDR2 is SYDVKM. The CDR3 length is 11 residues. The CDR3 sequence is CASSLRNDWYF. In DNA, the CDR3 is TGTGCCAGCAGTCTCAGGAATGATTGGTATTTT. Looking up the rest from reference TRBV28 and TRBJ2-3 gives the full variable domain: DVKVTQSSRYLVKRTGEKVFLECVQDMDHENMFWYRQDPGLGLRLIYFSYDVKMKEKGDIPEGYSVSREKKERFSLILESASTNQTSMYLCASSLRNDWYFGPGTRLTVL.

This chain uses TRBV23-1 with TRBJ2-7, with D perhaps TRBD2 (5 bases). TRBV23-1 is designated an ORF whose function remains uncertain. Trimming shortened V by 4 bases and J by 4 bases, and 26 bases separated the two germline ends. The CDR3 is 18 residues long. The CDR3 spells CASSLSKGPRAEEYEQYF. DNA of the CDR3: TGCGCCAGCAGTCTCTCAAAGGGCCCGAGGGCCGAGGAATACGAGCAGTACTTC.

The chain uses TRBV27 and TRBJ2-6; TRBD2 is a possible D gene (6 bases). This CDR3 contains 17 residues. Germline V gene lookup returns CDR1 MNHEY and CDR2 SMNVEV (reference sequence). With 1 base removed from V and 2 bases from J, the gap between germline ends came to 12 bases. CDR3 protein: CASSLYQPGAGANVLTF. CDR3 DNA sequence: TGTGCCAGCAGTTTATACCAACCGGGGGCTGGGGCCAACGTCCTGACTTTC.

The rearrangement uses TRBV7-3 and TRBJ2-1; no reliable D call. CDR1 SGHTA and CDR2 FQGTGA come from the germline V gene. Trimming took off 5 bases at V and 8 bases at J, with 10 bases between the two ends. This CDR3 contains 12 residues. DNA for the CDR3: TGTGCCAGCAGCATCCTAGTGTATGAGCAGTTCTTC. It codes for CASSILVYEQFF.

The V and J genes are TRBV9 and TRBJ2-3; 7 nucleotides align to TRBD2. Trimming removed 3 bases from V and 4 bases from J; junction bases left unmatched: 5. This CDR3 comprises 14 residues. Germline V gene lookup returns CDR1 SGDLS and CDR2 YYNGEE. This CDR3 is CASSDASGADTQYF. The CDR3 DNA reads TGTGCCAGCAGCGACGCTAGCGGCGCAGATACGCAGTATTTT.

J is TRBJ1-2 and V is TRBV7-9; 10 nucleotides match TRBD1. CDR3 length: 15 residues. CDR1 and CDR2 (germline): SEHNR, FQNEAQ (reference sequence). Germline trimming cut 4 bases from V and 4 bases from J; bases unmatched to any gene: 6. CDR3 in amino acids: CASSSGTGDTYGYTF. The CDR3 region has the DNA TGTGCCAGCAGCTCCGGGACAGGGGACACCTATGGCTACACCTTC.

The V gene is TRBV6-5, the J gene TRBJ2-7; the D gene is possibly TRBD1 (6 bases). CDR3 length: 14 amino acids. Looked up from germline, CDR1 is MNHEY and CDR2 is SVGAGI. V lost 2 bases to trimming and J lost 5 bases, with 13 bases between them. The DNA of the CDR3 is TGTGCCAGCAGTTACACCGAGGGGGATCACGAGCAGTACTTC. Translated: CASSYTEGDHEQYF.

Remarks on this clone: The sample carries other DNA sequences with the same CDR3. The chain has TRBV11-2 and TRBJ2-1; D not resolved. The V gene lost 1 base and the J gene lost 4 bases, with 8 bases spanning the gap. Germline loops: CDR1 SGHAT, CDR2 FQNNGV. CDR3 length equals 14 residues. In DNA, the CDR3 is TGTGCCAGCAGCTTAGCGGGTTCGTACAATGAGCAGTTCTTC. It translates to CASSLAGSYNEQFF.

The rearrangement links TRBV7-9 to TRBJ1-1; D unclear. Trimming took off 5 bases at V and 3 bases at J, with 16 bases between the two ends. Per germline, CDR1 SEHNR and CDR2 FQNEAQ (reference sequence). The CDR3 runs 15 residues. CDR3 DNA sequence: TGTGCCAGCAGCCATAACTCCGGCGGGCACACTGAAGCTTTCTTT. This gives the protein CASSHNSGGHTEAFF.

The rearrangement uses TRBV27 and TRBJ1-5; 7 bases line up with TRBD1. The CDR3 consists of 14 residues. Germline trimming cut 2 bases from V and 7 bases from J; bases unmatched to any gene: 5. Germline values: CDR1 MNHEY, CDR2 SMNVEV (reference sequence). CDR3 in DNA: TGTGCCAGCAGTTTACGACAGGGTGGGCAGCCCCAGCATTTT. It translates to CASSLRQGGQPQHF.

This sequence joins TRBV11-3 and TRBJ2-7; TRBD2 matches 8 bases. Losses at the gene ends were 0 bases for V and 0 bases for J; bases not matched to a gene: 13. The CDR3 is made up of 19 amino acids. CDR1 is SGHNT and CDR2 is YENEEA in the germline V gene. Here the CDR3 reads CASSLDRYLAGRSSYEQYF. The CDR3 DNA reads as TGTGCCAGCAGCTTAGACCGATATTTAGCGGGACGGAGCTCCTACGAGCAGTACTTC.

The chain carries TRBV10-3 and TRBJ2-7; 9 bases are shared with TRBD1. In germline, CDR1 is ENHRY, CDR2 SYGVKD. This CDR3 comprises 14 residues. V lost 4 bases to trimming and J lost 7 bases; unmatched junction nucleotides: 8. The CDR3 nucleotides are TGTGCCATCAGTGGGACAGGGGCGGGTACTGAGCAGTACTTC. Translating gives CAISGTGAGTEQYF.

V gene TRBV28 combines with J gene TRBJ2-7; 7 bases agree with TRBD1. Unmatched junction bases numbered 9, after V lost 10 bases and J lost 0 bases. Germline V gives CDR1 MDHEN, CDR2 SYDVKM. The CDR3 spans 14 residues. The CDR3 nucleotides are TGTGCCACGACCCCACAGGGGACCTCCTACGAGCAGTACTTC. Its translation: CATTPQGTSYEQYF.

The CDR3 DNA is TGTGCCAGCAGTTTAGAGGCGGGAGCACTTGATGAGCAGTTCTTC. Its protein is CASSLEAGALDEQFF. The chain links TRBV28 to TRBJ2-1; 7 nucleotides line up with TRBD2. Germline CDR1 and CDR2: MDHEN and SYDVKM. J lost 8 bases, V lost 2 bases, and 9 bases had no gene match. The CDR3 is 15 residues long.

The chain couples TRBV7-9 to TRBJ2-7; 11 bases fit TRBD1. This CDR3 is built from 14 residues. The V gene end was trimmed by 5 bases and the J gene end by 6 bases; junction bases not matched to a gene: 6. Germline lookup yields CDR1 SEHNR and CDR2 FQNEAQ (reference sequence). The CDR3 sequence: CASSGTGGIGEQYF. The DNA of the CDR3 is TGTGCCAGCAGCGGGACAGGGGGAATAGGCGAGCAGTACTTC.